This T cell receptor (beta chain) was documented in a study of CD8+CD57+ T cells in acquired aplastic anemia. An expansion of CD8+CD57+ cells by flow cytometry had been shown in patients chosen for sequencing. Comments on this clonotype: Its specificity is not known.

Study-wide results and limits: Levels of CD8+ Simpson's diversity were not significantly distinct in patients versus controls.

Template material for TCR beta VDJ and CDR3 profiling consisted of genomic DNA. TCRdb called the reads again in MiXCR, with one record for every CDR3 protein. The repertoire includes fewer than 300,000 distinct CDR3 sequences, 65% to 90% of them detected once, and roughly two fifths sits in the top ten. The V segment lost 5 bases and the J segment 8 bases; nucleotides outside the gene matches: 12. The CDR3 is 16 amino acids. Germline CDR1 SGHTA, CDR2 FQGNSA. The J gene is TRBJ1-6, the V gene TRBV7-2; 7 bases fit TRBD1. The receptor was derived from a human donor with aplastic anemia. Sequences were obtained from sorted CD4+, CD8+, or CD8+CD57+ T cells (not recorded which) from PBMCs. CDR3 bases: TGTGCCAGCAGCACTCACACAGGGGACTCCTATTCACCCCTCCACTTT. Translation gives CASSTHTGDSYSPLHF.